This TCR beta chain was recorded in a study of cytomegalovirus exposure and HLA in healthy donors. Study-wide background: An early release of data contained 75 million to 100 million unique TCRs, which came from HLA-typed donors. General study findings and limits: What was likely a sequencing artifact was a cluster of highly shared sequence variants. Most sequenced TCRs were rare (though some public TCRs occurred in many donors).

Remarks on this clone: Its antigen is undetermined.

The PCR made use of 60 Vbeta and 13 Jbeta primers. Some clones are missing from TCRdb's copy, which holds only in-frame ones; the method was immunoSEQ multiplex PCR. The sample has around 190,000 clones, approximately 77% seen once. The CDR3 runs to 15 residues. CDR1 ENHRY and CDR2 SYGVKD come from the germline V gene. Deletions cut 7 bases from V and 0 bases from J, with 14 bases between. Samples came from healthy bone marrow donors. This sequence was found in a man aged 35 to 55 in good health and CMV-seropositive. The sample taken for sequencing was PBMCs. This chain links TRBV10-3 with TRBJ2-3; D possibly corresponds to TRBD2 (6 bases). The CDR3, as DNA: TGTGCCATCAAGTCCGGGAGCCATAGCACAGATACGCAGTATTTT. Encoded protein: CAIKSGSHSTDTQYF.